The TCR beta chain under discussion was sequenced for a study of radiotherapy plus CTLA-4 blockade in lung cancer. Overall study: Of all patients, more than 15% responded objectively and approximately 29% showed disease control. Study-wide points: In blood, after radiotherapy plus ipilimumab, tumor-derived TCR clones expanded.

Clones were read by immunoSEQ multiplex PCR, and TCRdb kept only the in-frame ones, dropping some. The sample consists of some 110,000 clones, 65% to 85% of them appearing once. CDR1 and CDR2 (germline): SGHKS, YYEKEE (reference sequence). V dropped 4 bases and J dropped 6; count of bases not matched to a gene: 12. This CDR3 comprises 16 residues. A word on this clone: Its antigen is currently unknown.

This TCR was sampled from a human donor with non-small cell lung cancer who had a partial response to radiotherapy plus ipilimumab. The sequenced sample was peripheral blood, obtained from a patient treated with radiotherapy plus ipilimumab. This chain uses TRBV5-5 with TRBJ2-1, with 8 nucleotides matching TRBD1. DNA of the CDR3: TGTGCCAGCAGCGGTTTATGGACAGGGTCGGGCAATGAGCAGTTCTTC. Translating it yields CASSGLWTGSGNEQFF.